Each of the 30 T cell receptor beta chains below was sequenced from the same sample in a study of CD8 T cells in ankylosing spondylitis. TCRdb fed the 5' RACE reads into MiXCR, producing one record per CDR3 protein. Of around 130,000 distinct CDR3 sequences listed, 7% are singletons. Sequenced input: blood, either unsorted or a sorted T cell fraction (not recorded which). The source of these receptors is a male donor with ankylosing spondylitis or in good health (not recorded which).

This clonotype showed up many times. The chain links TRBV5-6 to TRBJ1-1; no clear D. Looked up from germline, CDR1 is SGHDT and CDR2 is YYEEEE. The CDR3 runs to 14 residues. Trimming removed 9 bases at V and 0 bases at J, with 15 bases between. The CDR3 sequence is CATTLEGLNTEAFF. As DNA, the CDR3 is TGTGCCACTACACTAGAGGGCTTGAACACTGAAGCTTTCTTT.

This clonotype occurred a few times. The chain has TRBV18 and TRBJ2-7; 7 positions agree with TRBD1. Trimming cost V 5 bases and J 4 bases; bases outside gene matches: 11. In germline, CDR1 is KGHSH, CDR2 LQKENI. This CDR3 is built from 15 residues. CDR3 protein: CASSRQGSALYEQYF. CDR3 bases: TGTGCCAGCTCAAGACAGGGATCCGCATTGTACGAGCAGTACTTC. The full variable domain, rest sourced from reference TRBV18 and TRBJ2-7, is NAGVMQNPRHLVRRRGQEARLRCSPMKGHSHVYWYRQLPEEGLKFMVYLQKENIIDESGMPKERFSAEFPKEGPSILRIQQVVRGDSAAYFCASSRQGSALYEQYFGPGTRLTVT.

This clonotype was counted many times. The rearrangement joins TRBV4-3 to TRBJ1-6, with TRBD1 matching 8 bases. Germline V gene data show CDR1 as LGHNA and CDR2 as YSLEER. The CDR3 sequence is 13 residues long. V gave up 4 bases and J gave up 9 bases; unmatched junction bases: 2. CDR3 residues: CASSRDRSSPLHF. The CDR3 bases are TGCGCCAGCAGCCGGGACAGGAGTTCACCCCTCCACTTT.

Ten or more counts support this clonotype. CDR3 sequence reads: CSVEGGGPRTDTQYF. The DNA for the CDR3 is TGCAGCGTTGAGGGAGGGGGCCCCCGCACAGATACGCAGTATTTT. The V and J genes are TRBV29-1 and TRBJ2-3; D may be TRBD1 or TRBD2 (7 bases each). Trimming stripped 3 bases from V and 1 base from J, with 14 bases between. The CDR3 sequence is 15 residues long. The germline V gene encodes CDR1 SQVTM and CDR2 ANQGSEA.

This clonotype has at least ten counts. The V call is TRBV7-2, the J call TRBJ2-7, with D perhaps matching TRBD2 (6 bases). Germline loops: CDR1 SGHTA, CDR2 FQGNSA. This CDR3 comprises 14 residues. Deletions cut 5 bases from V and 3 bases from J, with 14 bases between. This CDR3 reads CASSTQGSGYEQYF. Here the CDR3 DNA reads TGTGCCAGCAGCACTCAGGGTAGCGGCTACGAGCAGTACTTC.

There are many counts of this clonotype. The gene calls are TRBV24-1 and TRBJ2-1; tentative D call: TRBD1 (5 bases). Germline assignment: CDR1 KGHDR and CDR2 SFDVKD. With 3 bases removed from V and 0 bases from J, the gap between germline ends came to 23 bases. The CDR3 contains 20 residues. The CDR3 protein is CATSDQEHVGENSSYNEQFF. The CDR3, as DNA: TGTGCCACCAGTGATCAAGAACATGTAGGGGAAAACAGCTCCTACAATGAGCAGTTCTTC.

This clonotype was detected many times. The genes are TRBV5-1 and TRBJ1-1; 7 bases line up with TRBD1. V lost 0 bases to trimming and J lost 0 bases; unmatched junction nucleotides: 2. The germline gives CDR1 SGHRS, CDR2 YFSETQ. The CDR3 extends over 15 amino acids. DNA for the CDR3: TGCGCCAGCAGCTTGGTGACAGGGATGAACACTGAAGCTTTCTTT. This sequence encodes CASSLVTGMNTEAFF.

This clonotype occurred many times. The CDR3 is CASSYSIGDGQGYTF. The CDR3 bases are TGTGCCAGCAGTTACTCAATCGGTGATGGGCAGGGCTACACCTTC. This rearrangement joins TRBV6-5 to TRBJ1-2; D remains unclear. The CDR3 extends over 15 amino acids. The germline gives CDR1 MNHEY, CDR2 SVGAGI. The V end was cut by 0 bases, the J end by 8 bases, with 16 bases between.

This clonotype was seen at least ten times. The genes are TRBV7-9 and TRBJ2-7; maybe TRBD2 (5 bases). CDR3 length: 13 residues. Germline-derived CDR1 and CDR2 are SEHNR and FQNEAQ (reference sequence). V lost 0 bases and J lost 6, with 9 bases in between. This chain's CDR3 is CASSLALRGEQYF. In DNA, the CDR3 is TGTGCCAGCAGCTTAGCGCTACGGGGCGAGCAGTACTTC.

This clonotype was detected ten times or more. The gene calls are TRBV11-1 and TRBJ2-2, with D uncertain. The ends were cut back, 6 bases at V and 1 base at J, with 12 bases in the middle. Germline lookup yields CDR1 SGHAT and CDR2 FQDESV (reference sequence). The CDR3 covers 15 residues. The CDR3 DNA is TGTGCCAGCAGGTATAACGGGCGGAACACCGGGGAGCTGTTTTTT. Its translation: CASRYNGRNTGELFF.

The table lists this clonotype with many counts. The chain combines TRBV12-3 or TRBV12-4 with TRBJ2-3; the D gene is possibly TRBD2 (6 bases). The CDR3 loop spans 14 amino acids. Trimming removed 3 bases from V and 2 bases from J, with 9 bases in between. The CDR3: CASSLAGPTDTQYF. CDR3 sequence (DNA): TGTGCCAGCAGTTTGGCGGGGCCCACAGATACGCAGTATTTT.

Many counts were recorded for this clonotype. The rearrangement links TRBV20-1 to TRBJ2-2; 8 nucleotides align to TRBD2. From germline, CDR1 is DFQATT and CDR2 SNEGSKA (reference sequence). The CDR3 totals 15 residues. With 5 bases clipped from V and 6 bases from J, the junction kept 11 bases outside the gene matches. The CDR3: CSAAPSGYSAGELFF. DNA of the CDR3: TGCAGTGCTGCCCCTAGCGGGTACTCCGCCGGGGAGCTGTTTTTT.

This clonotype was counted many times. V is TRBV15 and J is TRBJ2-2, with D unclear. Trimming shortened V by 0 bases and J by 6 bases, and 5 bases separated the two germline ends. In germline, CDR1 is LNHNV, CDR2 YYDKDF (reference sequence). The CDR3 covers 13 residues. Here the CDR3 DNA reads TGTGCCACCAGCAGAGACCATGCCGGGGAGCTGTTTTTT. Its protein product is CATSRDHAGELFF.

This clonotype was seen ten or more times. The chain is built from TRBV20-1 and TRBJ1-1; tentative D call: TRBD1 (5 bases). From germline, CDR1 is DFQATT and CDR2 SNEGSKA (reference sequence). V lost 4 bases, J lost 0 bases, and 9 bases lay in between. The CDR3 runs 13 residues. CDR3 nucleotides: TGCAGTGCTAACCGACAGTTGAACACTGAAGCTTTCTTT. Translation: CSANRQLNTEAFF.

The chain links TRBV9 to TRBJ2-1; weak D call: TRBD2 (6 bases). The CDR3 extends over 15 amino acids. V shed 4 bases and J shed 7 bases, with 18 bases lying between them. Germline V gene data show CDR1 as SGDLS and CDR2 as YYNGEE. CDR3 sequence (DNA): TGTGCCAGCAGCCCTTTCGTGGGAGGATGGAATGAGCAGTTCTTC. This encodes CASSPFVGGWNEQFF.

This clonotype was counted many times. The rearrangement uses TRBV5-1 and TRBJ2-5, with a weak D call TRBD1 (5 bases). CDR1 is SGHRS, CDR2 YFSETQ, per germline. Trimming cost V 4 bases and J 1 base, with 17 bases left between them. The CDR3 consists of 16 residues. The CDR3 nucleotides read TGCGCCAGCAGCCCTCGACCGACAGAACCCCAAGAGACCCAGTACTTC. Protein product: CASSPRPTEPQETQYF. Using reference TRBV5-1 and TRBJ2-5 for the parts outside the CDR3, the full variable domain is KAGVTQTPRYLIKTRGQQVTLSCSPISGHRSVSWYQQTPGQGLQFLFEYFSETQRNKGNFPGRFSGRQFSNSRSEMNVSTLELGDSALYLCASSPRPTEPQETQYFGPGTRLLVL.

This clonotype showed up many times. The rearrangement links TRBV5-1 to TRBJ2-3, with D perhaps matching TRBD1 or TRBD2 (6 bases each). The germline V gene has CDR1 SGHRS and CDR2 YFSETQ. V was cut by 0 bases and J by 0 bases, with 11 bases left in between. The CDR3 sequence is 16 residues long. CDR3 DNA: TGCGCCAGCAGCTTGGTGGCGGGACACAGCACAGATACGCAGTATTTT. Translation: CASSLVAGHSTDTQYF.

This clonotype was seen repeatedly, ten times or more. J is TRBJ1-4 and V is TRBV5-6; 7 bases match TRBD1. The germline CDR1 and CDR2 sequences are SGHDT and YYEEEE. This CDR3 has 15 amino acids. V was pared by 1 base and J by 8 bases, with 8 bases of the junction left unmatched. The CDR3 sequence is CASSLFRGSGEKLFF. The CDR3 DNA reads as TGTGCCAGCAGCTTGTTCAGGGGGTCCGGAGAAAAACTGTTTTTT.

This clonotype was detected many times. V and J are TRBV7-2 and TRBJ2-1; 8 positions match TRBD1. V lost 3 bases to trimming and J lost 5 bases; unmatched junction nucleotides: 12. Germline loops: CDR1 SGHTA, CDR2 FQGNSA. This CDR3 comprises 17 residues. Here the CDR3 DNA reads TGTGCCAGCAGCTTTGGACAGGGAATAGTGAGCCACAATGAGCAGTTCTTC. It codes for CASSFGQGIVSHNEQFF.

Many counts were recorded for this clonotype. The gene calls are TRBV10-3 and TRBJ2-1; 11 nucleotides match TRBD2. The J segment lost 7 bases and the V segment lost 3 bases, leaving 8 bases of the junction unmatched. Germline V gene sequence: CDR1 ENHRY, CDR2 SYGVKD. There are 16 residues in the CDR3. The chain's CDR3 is CAISEPTSGAYNEQFF. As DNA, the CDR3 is TGTGCCATCAGTGAACCGACTAGCGGGGCATATAATGAGCAGTTCTTC.

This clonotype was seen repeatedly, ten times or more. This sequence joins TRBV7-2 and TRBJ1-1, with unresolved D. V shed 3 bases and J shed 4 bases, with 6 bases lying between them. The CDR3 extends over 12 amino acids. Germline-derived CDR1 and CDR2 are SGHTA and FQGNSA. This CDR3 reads CASSLRITEAFF. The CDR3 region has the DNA TGTGCCAGCAGCTTGAGGATCACTGAAGCTTTCTTT.

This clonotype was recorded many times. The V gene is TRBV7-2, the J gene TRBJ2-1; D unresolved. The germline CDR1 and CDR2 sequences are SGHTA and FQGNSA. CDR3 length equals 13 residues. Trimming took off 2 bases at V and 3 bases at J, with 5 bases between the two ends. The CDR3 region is CASSLISYNEQFF. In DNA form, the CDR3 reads TGTGCCAGCAGCTTAATAAGCTACAATGAGCAGTTCTTC.

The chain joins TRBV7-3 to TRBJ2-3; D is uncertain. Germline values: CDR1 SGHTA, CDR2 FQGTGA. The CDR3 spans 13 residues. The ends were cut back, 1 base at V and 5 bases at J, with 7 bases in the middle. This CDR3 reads CASSLSAQDTQYF. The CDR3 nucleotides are TGTGCCAGCAGCTTAAGCGCGCAAGATACGCAGTATTTT. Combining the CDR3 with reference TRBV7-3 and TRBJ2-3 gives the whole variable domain GAGVSQTPSNKVTEKGKYVELRCDPISGHTALYWYRQSLGQGPEFLIYFQGTGAADDSGLPNDRFFAVRPEGSVSTLKIQRTERGDSAVYLCASSLSAQDTQYFGPGTRLTVL.

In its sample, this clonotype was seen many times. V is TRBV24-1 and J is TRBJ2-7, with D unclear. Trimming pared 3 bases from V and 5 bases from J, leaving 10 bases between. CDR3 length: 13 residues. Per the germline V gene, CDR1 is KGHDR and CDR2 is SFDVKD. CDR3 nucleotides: TGTGCCACCAGTGATACACGAAGCGACGAGCAGTACTTC. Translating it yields CATSDTRSDEQYF.

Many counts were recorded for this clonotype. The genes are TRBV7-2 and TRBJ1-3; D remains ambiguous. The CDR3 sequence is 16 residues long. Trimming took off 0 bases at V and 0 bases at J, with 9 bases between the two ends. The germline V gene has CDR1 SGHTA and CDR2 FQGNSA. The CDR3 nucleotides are TGTGCCAGCAGCTTAGCCGGGGTCATCTCTGGAAACACCATATATTTT. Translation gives CASSLAGVISGNTIYF. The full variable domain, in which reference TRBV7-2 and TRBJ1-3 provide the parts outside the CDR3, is GAGVSQSPSNKVTEKGKDVELRCDPISGHTALYWYRQSLGQGLEFLIYFQGNSAPDKSGLPSDRFSAERTGGSVSTLTIQRTQQEDSAVYLCASSLAGVISGNTIYFGEGSWLTVV.

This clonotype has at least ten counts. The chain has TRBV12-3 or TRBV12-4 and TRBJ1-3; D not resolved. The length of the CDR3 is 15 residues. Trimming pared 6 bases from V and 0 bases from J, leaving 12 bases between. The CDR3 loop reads CASRRMWISGNTIYF. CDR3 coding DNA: TGTGCCAGCAGGCGTATGTGGATCTCTGGAAACACCATATATTTT.

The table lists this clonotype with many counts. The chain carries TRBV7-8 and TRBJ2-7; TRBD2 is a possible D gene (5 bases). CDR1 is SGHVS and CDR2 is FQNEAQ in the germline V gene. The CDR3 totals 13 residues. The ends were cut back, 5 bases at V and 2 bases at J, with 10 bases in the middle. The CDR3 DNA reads TGTGCCAGCAGCCCAACGAGGGCCTACGAGCAGTACTTC. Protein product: CASSPTRAYEQYF.

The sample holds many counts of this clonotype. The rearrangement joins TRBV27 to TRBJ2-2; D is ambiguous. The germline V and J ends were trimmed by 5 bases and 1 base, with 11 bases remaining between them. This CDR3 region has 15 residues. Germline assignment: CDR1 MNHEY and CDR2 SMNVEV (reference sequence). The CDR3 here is CASSPDWKNTGELFF. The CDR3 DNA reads TGTGCCAGCAGTCCCGACTGGAAGAACACCGGGGAGCTGTTTTTT.

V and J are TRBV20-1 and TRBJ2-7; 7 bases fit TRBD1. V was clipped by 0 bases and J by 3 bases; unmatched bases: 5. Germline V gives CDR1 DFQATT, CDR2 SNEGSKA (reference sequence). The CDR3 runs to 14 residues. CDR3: CSARDGDRFYEQYF. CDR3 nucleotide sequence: TGCAGTGCTAGAGATGGGGACAGATTCTACGAGCAGTACTTC.

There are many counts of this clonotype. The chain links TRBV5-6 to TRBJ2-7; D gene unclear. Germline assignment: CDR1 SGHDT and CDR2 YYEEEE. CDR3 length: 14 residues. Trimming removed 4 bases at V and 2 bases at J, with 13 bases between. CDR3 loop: CASSRAAETYEQYF. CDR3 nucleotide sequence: TGTGCCAGCAGCCGGGCGGCGGAAACCTACGAGCAGTACTTC.